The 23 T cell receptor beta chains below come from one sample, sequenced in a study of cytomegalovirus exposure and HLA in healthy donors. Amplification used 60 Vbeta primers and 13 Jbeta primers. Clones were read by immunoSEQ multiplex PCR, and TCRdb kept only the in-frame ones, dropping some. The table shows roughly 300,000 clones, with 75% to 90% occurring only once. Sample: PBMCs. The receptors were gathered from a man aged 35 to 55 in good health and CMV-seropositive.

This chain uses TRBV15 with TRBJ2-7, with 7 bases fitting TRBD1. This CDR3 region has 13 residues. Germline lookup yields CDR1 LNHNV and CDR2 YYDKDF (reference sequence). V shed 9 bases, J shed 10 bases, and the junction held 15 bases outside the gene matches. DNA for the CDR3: TGTGCCACTTCTCTTCCGGGGACAGCCAGCCAGTACTTC. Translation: CATSLPGTASQYF.

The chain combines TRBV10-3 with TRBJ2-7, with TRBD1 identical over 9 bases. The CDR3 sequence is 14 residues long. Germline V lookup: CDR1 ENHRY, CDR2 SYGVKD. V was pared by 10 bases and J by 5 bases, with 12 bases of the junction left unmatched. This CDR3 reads CATGTGTGPHEQYF. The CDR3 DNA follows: TGTGCCACCGGGACCGGGACAGGGCCCCACGAGCAGTACTTC.

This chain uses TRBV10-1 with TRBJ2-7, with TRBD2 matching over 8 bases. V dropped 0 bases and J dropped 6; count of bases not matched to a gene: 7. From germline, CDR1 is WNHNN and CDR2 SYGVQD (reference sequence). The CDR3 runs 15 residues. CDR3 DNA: TGCGCCAGCAGTGAGTCGGGAGCGGGAGTAACCGAGCAGTACTTC. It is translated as CASSESGAGVTEQYF.

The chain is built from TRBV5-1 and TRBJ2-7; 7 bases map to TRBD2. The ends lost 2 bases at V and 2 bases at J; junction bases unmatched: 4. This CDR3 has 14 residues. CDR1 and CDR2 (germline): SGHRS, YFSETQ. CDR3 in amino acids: CASSFSGYAYEQYF. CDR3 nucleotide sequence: TGCGCCAGCAGCTTTAGCGGGTACGCCTACGAGCAGTACTTC. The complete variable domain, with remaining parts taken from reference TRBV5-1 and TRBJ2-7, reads KAGVTQTPRYLIKTRGQQVTLSCSPISGHRSVSWYQQTPGQGLQFLFEYFSETQRNKGNFPGRFSGRQFSNSRSEMNVSTLELGDSALYLCASSFSGYAYEQYFGPGTRLTVT.

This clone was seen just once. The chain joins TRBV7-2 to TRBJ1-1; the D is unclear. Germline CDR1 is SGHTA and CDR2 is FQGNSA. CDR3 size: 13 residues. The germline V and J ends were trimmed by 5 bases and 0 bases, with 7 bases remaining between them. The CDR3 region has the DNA TGTGCCAGCAGCGCGGGCATGAACACTGAAGCTTTCTTT. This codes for CASSAGMNTEAFF.

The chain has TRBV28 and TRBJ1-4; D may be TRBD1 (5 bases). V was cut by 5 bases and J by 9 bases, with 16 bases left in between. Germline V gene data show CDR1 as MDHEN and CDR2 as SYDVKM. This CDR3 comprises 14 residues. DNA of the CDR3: TGTGCCAGCAGTCGGGGGGGGGAGGAAAAAAAACTGTTTTTT. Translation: CASSRGGEEKKLFF.

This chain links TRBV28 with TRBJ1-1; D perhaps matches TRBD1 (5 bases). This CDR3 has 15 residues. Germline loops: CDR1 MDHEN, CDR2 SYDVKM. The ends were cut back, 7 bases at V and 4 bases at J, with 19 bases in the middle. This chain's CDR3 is CASTTAGGEGTEAFF. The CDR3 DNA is TGTGCCAGCACTACCGCGGGAGGGGAGGGCACTGAAGCTTTCTTT.

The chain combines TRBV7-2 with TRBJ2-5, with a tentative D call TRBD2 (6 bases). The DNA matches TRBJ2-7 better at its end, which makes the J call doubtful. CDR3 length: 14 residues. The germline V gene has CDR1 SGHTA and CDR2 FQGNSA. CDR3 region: CASSSWRATYEQYF. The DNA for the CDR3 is TGTGCCAGCAGCTCGTGGAGGGCGACCTACGAGCAGTACTTC.

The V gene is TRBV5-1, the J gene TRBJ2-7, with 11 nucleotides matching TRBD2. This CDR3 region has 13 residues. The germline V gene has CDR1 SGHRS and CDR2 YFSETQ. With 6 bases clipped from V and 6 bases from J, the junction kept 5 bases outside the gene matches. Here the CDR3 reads CASTGLAGTEQYF. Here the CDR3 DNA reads TGCGCCAGCACCGGACTAGCGGGCACCGAGCAGTACTTC.

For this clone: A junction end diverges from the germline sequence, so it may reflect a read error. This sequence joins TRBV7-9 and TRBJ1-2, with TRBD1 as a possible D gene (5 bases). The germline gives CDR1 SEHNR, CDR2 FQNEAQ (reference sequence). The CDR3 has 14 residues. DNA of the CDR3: TGTTCCAGCAGCTTAACCCAGGGTGGATATGGCTACACCTTC. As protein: CSSSLTQGGYGYTF.

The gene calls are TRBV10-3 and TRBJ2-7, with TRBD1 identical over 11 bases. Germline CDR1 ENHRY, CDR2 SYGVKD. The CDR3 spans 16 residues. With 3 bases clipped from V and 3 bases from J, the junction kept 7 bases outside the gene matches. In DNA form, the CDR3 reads TGTGCCATCAGTGATTACCGGACAGGGGGCGACTACGAGCAGTACTTC. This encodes CAISDYRTGGDYEQYF.

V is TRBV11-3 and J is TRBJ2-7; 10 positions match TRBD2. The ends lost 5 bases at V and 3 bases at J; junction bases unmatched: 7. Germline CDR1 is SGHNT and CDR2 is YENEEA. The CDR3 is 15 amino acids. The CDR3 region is CASSETSGELYEQYF. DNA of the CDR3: TGTGCCAGCAGCGAAACTAGCGGGGAGCTCTACGAGCAGTACTTC.

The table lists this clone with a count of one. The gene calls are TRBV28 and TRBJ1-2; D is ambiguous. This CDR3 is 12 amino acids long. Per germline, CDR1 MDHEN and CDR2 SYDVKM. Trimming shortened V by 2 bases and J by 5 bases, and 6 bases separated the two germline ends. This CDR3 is CASSLTPYGYTF. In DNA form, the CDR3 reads TGTGCCAGCAGTTTAACTCCGTATGGCTACACCTTC.

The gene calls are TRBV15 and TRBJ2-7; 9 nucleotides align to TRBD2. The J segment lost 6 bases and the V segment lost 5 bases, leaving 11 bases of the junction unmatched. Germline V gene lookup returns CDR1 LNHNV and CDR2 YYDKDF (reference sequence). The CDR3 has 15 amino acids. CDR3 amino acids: CATSAPGTSSREQYF. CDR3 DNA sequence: TGTGCCACCAGCGCCCCCGGGACTAGCTCCCGCGAGCAGTACTTC.

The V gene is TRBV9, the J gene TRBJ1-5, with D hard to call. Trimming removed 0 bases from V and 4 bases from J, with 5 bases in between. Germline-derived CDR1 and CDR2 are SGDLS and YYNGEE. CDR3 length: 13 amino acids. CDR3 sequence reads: CASSVAVNQPQHF. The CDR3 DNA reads TGTGCCAGCAGCGTAGCCGTAAATCAGCCCCAGCATTTT.

The CDR3 nucleotides are TGTGCCAGTAGTATAGATTTTGGGCGGGAGGGCACCGGGGAGCTGTTTTTT. As protein: CASSIDFGREGTGELFF. This chain joins TRBV19 and TRBJ2-2; 9 bases agree with TRBD2. This CDR3 spans 17 amino acids. Germline V gene data show CDR1 as LNHDA and CDR2 as SQIVND (reference sequence). V was pared by 0 bases and J by 4 bases, with 6 bases of the junction left unmatched.

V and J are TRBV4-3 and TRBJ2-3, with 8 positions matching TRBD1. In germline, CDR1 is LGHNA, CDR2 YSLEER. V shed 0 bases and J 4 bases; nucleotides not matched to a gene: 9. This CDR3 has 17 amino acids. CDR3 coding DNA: TGCGCCAGCAGCCAAGATAGGGTACTCAGGGGGCCAGATACGCAGTATTTT. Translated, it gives CASSQDRVLRGPDTQYF.

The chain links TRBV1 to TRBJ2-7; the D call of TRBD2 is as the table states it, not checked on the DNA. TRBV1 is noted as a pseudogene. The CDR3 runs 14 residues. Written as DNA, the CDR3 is TGCACCAGCTCCCTTGGGGGGAGATCCTACGAGCAGTACTTC. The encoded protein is CTSSLGGRSYEQYF.

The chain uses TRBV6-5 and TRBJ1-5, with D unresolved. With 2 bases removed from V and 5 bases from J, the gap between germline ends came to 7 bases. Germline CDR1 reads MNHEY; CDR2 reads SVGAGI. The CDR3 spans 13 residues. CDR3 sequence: CASSYQVHQPQHF. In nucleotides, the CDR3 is TGTGCCAGCAGTTACCAGGTCCATCAGCCCCAGCATTTT.

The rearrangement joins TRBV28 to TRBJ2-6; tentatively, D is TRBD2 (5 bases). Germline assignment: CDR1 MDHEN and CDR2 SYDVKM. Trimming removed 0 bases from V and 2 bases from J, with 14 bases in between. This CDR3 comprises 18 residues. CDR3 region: CASSLWSVAGPGANVLTF. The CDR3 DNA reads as TGTGCCAGCAGTTTATGGTCCGTGGCGGGTCCTGGGGCCAACGTCCTGACTTTC.

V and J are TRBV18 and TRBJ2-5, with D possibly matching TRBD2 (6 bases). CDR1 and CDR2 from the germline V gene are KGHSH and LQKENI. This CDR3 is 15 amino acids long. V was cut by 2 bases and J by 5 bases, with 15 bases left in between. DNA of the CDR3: TGTGCCAGCTCACCAATCTACGGGAGAGGTGAGACCCAGTACTTC. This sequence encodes CASSPIYGRGETQYF.

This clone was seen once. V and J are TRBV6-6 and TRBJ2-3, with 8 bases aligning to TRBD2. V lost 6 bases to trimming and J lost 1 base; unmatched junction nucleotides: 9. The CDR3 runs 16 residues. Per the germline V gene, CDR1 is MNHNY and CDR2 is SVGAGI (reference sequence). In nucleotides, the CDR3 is TGTGCCAGCAGCCCCGCTCCGGGACTAGGCACAGATACGCAGTATTTT. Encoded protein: CASSPAPGLGTDTQYF.

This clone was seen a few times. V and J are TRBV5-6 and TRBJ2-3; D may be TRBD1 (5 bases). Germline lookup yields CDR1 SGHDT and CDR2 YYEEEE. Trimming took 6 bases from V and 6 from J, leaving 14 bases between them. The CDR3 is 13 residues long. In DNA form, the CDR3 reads TGTGCCAGCACAACCCCAGGGCCGGATACGCAGTATTTT. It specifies CASTTPGPDTQYF.